Reported below is one T cell receptor (beta chain). The CDR3 loop spans 14 amino acids. Germline CDR1 is LGHNA and CDR2 is YSLEER. UMI-labeled TRB cDNA libraries were prepared by 5' RACE. TCRdb reanalyzed the 5' RACE reads and collapses them to one entry per CDR3 protein, without DNA. This table holds 45,000 to 75,000 distinct CDR3 sequences. The data are from a study of CXCR3-negative and CXCR3-positive naive CD8 T cells. The TCR was taken from a human donor in good health. Some clones in this sample may be carry-over from other donors' samples. Sequenced: naive CXCR3- CD8+ T cells from blood. Subset: CD45RO-CCR7+CD27+CD95- naive CD8+ T cells lacking CXCR3 (TNR3-). The V call is TRBV4-3, the J call TRBJ2-7; TCRdb's D gene call, TRBD2, goes unchecked for lack of DNA. The chain's CDR3 is CASSWAPMGYEQYF.